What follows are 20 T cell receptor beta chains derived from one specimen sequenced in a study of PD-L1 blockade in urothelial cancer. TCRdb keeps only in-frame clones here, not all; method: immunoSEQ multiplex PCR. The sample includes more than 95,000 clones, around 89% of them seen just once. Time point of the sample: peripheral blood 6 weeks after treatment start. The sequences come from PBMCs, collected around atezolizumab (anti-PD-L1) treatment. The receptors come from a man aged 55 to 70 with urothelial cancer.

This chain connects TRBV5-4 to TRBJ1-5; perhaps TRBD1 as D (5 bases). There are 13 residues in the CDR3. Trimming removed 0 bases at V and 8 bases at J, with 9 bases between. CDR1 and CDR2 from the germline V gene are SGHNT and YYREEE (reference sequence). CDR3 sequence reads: CASSLGGAKPQHF. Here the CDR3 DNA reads TGTGCCAGCAGCTTGGGCGGGGCGAAGCCCCAGCATTTT.

The CDR3 coding sequence is TGTGCCAGCACACCCGGGAGGAACCCCTACGAGCAGTACTTC. Encoded protein: CASTPGRNPYEQYF. This chain connects TRBV6-1 to TRBJ2-7, with 7 bases identical to TRBD2. V trimming: 7 bases; J trimming: 2 bases; junction bases outside the gene matches: 8. CDR3 length equals 14 residues. CDR1 and CDR2 from the germline V gene are MNHNS and SASEGT.

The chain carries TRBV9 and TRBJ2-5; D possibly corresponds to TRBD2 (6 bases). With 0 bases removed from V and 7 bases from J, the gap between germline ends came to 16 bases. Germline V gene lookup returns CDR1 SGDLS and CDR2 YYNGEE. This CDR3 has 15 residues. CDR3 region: CASSVGTREPGTQYF. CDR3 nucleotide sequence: TGTGCCAGCAGCGTAGGGACGCGGGAACCCGGGACCCAGTACTTC.

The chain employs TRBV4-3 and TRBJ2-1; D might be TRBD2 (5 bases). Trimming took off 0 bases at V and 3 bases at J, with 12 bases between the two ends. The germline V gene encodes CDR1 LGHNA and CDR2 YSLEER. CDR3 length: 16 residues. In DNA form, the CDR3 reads TGCGCCAGCAGCCAAGATCGATACGGGGACTACAATGAGCAGTTCTTC. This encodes CASSQDRYGDYNEQFF.

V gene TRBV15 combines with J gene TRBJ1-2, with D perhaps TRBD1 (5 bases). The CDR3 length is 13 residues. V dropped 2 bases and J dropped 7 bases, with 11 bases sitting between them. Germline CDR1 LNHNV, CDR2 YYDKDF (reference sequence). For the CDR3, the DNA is TGTGCCACCAGCAGACAGGGCACGCGTGGCTACACCTTC. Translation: CATSRQGTRGYTF.

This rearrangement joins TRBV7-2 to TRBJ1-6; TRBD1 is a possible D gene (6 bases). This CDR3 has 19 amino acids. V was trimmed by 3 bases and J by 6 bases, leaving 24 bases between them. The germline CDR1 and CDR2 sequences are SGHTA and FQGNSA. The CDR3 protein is CASSFLPGHLGGSNSPLHF. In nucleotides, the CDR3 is TGTGCCAGCAGCTTCCTACCGGGACACCTTGGAGGTTCTAATTCACCCCTCCACTTT.

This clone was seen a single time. The CDR3 nucleotides are TGTGCCAGCTCCCTCGGTAGGGGGGGCTACGAGCAGTACTTC. Translation: CASSLGRGGYEQYF. The chain recombines TRBV18 with TRBJ2-7; a possible D gene is TRBD2 (7 bases). CDR3 length equals 14 residues. With 6 bases removed from V and 3 bases from J, the gap between germline ends came to 15 bases. In germline, CDR1 is KGHSH, CDR2 LQKENI.

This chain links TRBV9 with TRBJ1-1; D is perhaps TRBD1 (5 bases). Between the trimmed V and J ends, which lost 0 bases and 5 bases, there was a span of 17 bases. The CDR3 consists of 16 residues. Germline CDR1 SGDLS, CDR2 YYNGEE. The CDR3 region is CASSVGPGGVWTEAFF. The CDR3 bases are TGTGCCAGCAGCGTAGGTCCCGGGGGGGTATGGACTGAAGCTTTCTTT. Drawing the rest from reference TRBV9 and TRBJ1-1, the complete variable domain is DSGVTQTPKHLITATGQRVTLRCSPRSGDLSVYWYQQSLDQGLQFLIQYYNGEERAKGNILERFSAQQFPDLHSELNLSSLELGDSALYFCASSVGPGGVWTEAFFGQGTRLTVV.

The CDR3 nucleotides read TGTGCCAGCAGCAACCCGGGACAGGGGTCTCCTTTCTTT. Translation gives CASSNPGQGSPFF. The chain combines TRBV7-3 with TRBJ1-1; 10 nucleotides align to TRBD1. The germline gives CDR1 SGHTA, CDR2 FQGTGA. The CDR3 is made up of 13 amino acids. V lost 5 bases, J lost 12 bases, and 9 bases stayed unmatched.

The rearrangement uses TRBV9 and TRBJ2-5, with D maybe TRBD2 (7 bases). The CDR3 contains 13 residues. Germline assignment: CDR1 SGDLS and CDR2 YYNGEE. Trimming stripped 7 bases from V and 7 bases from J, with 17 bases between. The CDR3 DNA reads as TGTGCCAGCGGGGACAACAGCGGGGTGACCCAGTACTTC. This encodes CASGDNSGVTQYF.

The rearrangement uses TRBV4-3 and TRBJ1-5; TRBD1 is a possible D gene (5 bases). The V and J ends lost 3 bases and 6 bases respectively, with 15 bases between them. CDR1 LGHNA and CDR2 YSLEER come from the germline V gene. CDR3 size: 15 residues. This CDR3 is CASSQDLGGGQPQHF. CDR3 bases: TGCGCCAGCAGCCAGGACCTTGGGGGAGGTCAGCCCCAGCATTTT.

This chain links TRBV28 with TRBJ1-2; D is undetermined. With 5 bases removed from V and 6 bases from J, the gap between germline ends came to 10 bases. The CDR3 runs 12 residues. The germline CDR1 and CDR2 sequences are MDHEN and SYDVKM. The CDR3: CASSTHPHGYTF. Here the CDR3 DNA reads TGTGCCAGCAGTACTCACCCTCATGGCTACACCTTC.

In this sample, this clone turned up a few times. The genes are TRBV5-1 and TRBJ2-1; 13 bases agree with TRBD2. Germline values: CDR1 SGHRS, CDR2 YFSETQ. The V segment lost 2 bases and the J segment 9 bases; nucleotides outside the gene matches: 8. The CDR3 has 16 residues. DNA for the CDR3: TGCGCCAGCAGCTTTAGGACTAGCGGGAGTGCGGGTGAGCAGTTCTTC. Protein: CASSFRTSGSAGEQFF.

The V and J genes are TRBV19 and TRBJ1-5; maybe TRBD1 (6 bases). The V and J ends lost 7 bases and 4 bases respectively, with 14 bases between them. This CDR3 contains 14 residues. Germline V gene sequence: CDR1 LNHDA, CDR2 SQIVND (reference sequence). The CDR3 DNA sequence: TGTGCCAGTATCGAGGGGGATTGGAATCAGCCCCAGCATTTT. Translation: CASIEGDWNQPQHF.

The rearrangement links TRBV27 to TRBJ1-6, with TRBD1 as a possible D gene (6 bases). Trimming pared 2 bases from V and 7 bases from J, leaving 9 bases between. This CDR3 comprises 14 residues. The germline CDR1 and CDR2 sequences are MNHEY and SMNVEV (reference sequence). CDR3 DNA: TGTGCCAGCAGTTTAAGGGGGGGAAATTCACCCCTCCACTTT. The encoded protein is CASSLRGGNSPLHF.

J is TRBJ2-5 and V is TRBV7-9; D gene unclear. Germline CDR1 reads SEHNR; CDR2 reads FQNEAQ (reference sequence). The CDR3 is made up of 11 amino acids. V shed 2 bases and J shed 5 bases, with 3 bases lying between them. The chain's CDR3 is CASSLSETQYF. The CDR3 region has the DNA TGTGCCAGCAGCTTAAGCGAGACCCAGTACTTC.

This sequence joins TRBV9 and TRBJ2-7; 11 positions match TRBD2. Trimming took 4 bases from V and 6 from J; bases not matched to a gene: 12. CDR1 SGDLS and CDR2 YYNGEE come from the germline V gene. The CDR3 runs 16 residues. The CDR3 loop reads CASSIGALAGVGEQYF. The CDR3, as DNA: TGTGCCAGCAGCATCGGAGCACTAGCGGGAGTTGGCGAGCAGTACTTC.

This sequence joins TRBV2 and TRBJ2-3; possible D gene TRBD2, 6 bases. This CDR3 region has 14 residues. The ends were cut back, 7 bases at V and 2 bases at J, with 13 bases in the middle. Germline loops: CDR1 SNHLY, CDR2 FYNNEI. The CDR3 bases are TGTGCCAGCAATTGGGCGGGAAACACAGATACGCAGTATTTT. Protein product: CASNWAGNTDTQYF.

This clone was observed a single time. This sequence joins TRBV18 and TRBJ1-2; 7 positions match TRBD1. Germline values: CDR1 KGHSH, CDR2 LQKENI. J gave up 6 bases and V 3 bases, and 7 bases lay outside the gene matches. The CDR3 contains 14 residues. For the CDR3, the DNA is TGTGCCAGCTCACCGCTTGGACAGGTGGATGGCTACACCTTC. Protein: CASSPLGQVDGYTF. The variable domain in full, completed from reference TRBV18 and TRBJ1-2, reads NAGVMQNPRHLVRRRGQEARLRCSPMKGHSHVYWYRQLPEEGLKFMVYLQKENIIDESGMPKERFSAEFPKEGPSILRIQQVVRGDSAAYFCASSPLGQVDGYTFGSGTRLTVV.

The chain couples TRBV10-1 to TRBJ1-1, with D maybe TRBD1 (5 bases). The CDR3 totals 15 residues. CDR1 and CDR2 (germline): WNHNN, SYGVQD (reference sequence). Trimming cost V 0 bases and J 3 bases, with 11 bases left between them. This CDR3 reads CASSESKEGDTEAFF. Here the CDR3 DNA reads TGCGCCAGCAGTGAGTCAAAGGAAGGGGACACTGAAGCTTTCTTT.